Following are 29 T cell receptor beta chains from one sample sequenced in a study of regulatory T cells in long-lasting Graves disease. The sample's time point: newly diagnosed GD, antithyroid drugs for less than 3 months. The TCR library used RNA extracted from PBMCs. Arm-PCR with iRepertoire HTBI primers amplified the CDR3 regions for these TCR beta libraries. TCRdb re-analysed the multiplex PCR reads in MiXCR, keeping a single row per CDR3 protein. The data hold about 430,000 distinct CDR3 sequences, with approximately 16% observed a single time. These sequences were also reported in another study, on T cells in Graves' hyperthyroidism and ophthalmopathy.

The specimen was peripheral blood mononuclear cells (PBMCs), collected at new diagnosis, from a patient treated with antithyroid drugs. These receptor sequences come from a woman aged 35 to 49 with Graves disease.

The genes are TRBV3-1 and TRBJ2-7; D is perhaps TRBD1 (6 bases). Trimming cost V 3 bases and J 4 bases, with 22 bases left between them. Germline CDR1 reads LGHDT; CDR2 reads YNNKEL (reference sequence). CDR3 size: 17 residues. In nucleotides, the CDR3 is TGTGCCAGCAGCCATTCTAAGGACAGCTGGGTACGGTACGAGCAGTACTTC. Translating it yields CASSHSKDSWVRYEQYF.

The V call is TRBV9, the J call TRBJ2-5; D tentatively reads TRBD1 or TRBD2 (5 bases each). Germline values: CDR1 SGDLS, CDR2 YYNGEE. Trimming cost V 0 bases and J 5 bases, with 14 bases left between them. This CDR3 is 15 amino acids long. The CDR3 here is CASSVGGGEGETQYF. The CDR3 bases are TGTGCCAGCAGCGTAGGTGGCGGAGAGGGGGAGACCCAGTACTTC.

This clonotype was seen at least ten times. This chain uses TRBV11-3 with TRBJ2-1, with D perhaps being TRBD1 or TRBD2 (5 bases each). Germline values: CDR1 SGHNT, CDR2 YENEEA. Deletions cut 6 bases from V and 9 bases from J, with 18 bases between. This CDR3 region has 14 residues. CDR3 in DNA: TGTGCCAGCAGATGGGCCGTGGGGGATTCTGAGCAGTTCTTC. This gives the protein CASRWAVGDSEQFF.

This clonotype was found many times. The chain carries TRBV7-2 and TRBJ2-7; the match to TRBD2 covers 8 bases. V was clipped by 5 bases and J by 6 bases; unmatched bases: 12. The CDR3 consists of 15 residues. Germline CDR1 reads SGHTA; CDR2 reads FQGNSA. The CDR3 DNA is TGTGCCAGCAGCCCAGATAGCGGGACGGCGGGCGAGCAGTACTTC. Its translation: CASSPDSGTAGEQYF.

This clonotype has a count of ten or more. The chain recombines TRBV28 with TRBJ1-2; 11 positions agree with TRBD1. CDR1 and CDR2 from the germline V gene are MDHEN and SYDVKM. The CDR3 totals 17 residues. V gave up 5 bases and J gave up 1 base; unmatched junction bases: 9. CDR3 sequence: CASSPSGTGGHNYGYTF. The CDR3, as DNA: TGTGCCAGCAGTCCCTCCGGGACAGGGGGACATAACTATGGCTACACCTTC.

This clonotype was seen only a few times. Given a much more abundant clone one base away, this may be a read error. CDR3 in amino acids: CASSGGGLAASEQYF. Here the CDR3 DNA reads TGTGCCAGCAGTGGAGGGGGACTAGCTGCTTCCGAGCAGTACTTC. The chain joins TRBV12-3 or TRBV12-4 to TRBJ2-7; TRBD2 agrees at 9 bases. This CDR3 region has 15 residues. V shed 5 bases, J shed 6 bases, and the junction held 11 bases outside the gene matches.

This clonotype was recorded many times. The junction departs from germline at one end; a sequencing error may be responsible. The chain recombines TRBV29-1 with TRBJ2-1; 9 nucleotides agree with TRBD1. The CDR3 runs 10 residues. CDR1 is SQVTM and CDR2 is ANQGSEA in the germline V gene. CDR3 residues: CSVGGDRAIF. The CDR3 nucleotides are TGCAGCGTTGGCGGGGACAGGGCCATCTTC.

This clonotype was seen at least ten times. The V and J genes are TRBV5-5 and TRBJ2-7; D possibly uses TRBD1 or TRBD2 (5 bases each). V was cut by 4 bases and J by 0 bases, with 14 bases left in between. CDR3 length equals 15 residues. The germline V gene has CDR1 SGHKS and CDR2 YYEKEE (reference sequence). CDR3 sequence (DNA): TGTGCCAGCAGCGCAAGGACAAGCGGCTCCTACGAGCAGTACTTC. It encodes CASSARTSGSYEQYF.

There are a few counts of this clonotype. This chain joins TRBV13 and TRBJ2-1; no clear D. CDR1 and CDR2 (germline): PRHDT, FYEKMQ (reference sequence). V shed 5 bases and J shed 4 bases, with 12 bases lying between them. This CDR3 comprises 14 residues. This CDR3 reads CASSGSAHYNEQFF. The CDR3 DNA is TGTGCCAGCAGCGGCTCAGCGCATTACAATGAGCAGTTCTTC.

This clonotype has at least ten counts. V is TRBV5-4 and J is TRBJ2-6, with a weak D call TRBD2 (6 bases). This CDR3 has 17 amino acids. Trimming took off 0 bases at V and 0 bases at J, with 10 bases between the two ends. CDR1 is SGHNT and CDR2 is YYREEE in the germline V gene (reference sequence). The DNA for the CDR3 is TGTGCCAGCAGCTTGGCGGGACTGAGCTCTGGGGCCAACGTCCTGACTTTC. This codes for CASSLAGLSSGANVLTF. The full variable domain, in which reference TRBV5-4 and TRBJ2-6 provide the parts outside the CDR3, is ETGVTQSPTHLIKTRGQQVTLRCSSQSGHNTVSWYQQALGQGPQFIFQYYREEENGRGNFPPRFSGLQFPNYSSELNVNALELDDSALYLCASSLAGLSSGANVLTFGAGSRLTVL.

This clonotype was seen repeatedly, ten times or more. The chain carries TRBV11-3 and TRBJ2-3; 8 bases map to TRBD2. This CDR3 is 18 amino acids long. V lost 4 bases to trimming and J lost 0 bases; unmatched junction nucleotides: 12. Germline V gene sequence: CDR1 SGHNT, CDR2 YENEEA. The CDR3 DNA sequence: TGTGCCAGCAGCTCACCATTGGGACTAGGGGCAAGCACAGATACGCAGTATTTT. Amino acid sequence: CASSSPLGLGASTDTQYF.

To note about this clonotype: This clone may be a read error of a much larger clone one base away. The CDR3 DNA follows: TGTGCCAGTGCTCCCCGGGGGAACACAGATACGCAGTATTTT. Its translation is CASAPRGNTDTQYF. The chain employs TRBV19 and TRBJ2-3; possible D gene TRBD2, 6 bases. The CDR3 is 14 amino acids. Germline CDR1 LNHDA, CDR2 SQIVND (reference sequence). With 8 bases removed from V and 2 bases from J, the gap between germline ends came to 14 bases.

This clonotype was counted between two and nine times. This sequence joins TRBV6-1 and TRBJ2-6, with D possibly TRBD2 on 6 matching bases. V gave up 6 bases and J gave up 1 base, with 16 bases separating them. This CDR3 has 17 amino acids. The V gene's germline CDR1 is MNHNS and CDR2 SASEGT. CDR3 in DNA: TGTGCCAGCAGGAGCCGGGACTTATCGTCTGGGGCCAACGTCCTGACTTTC. Translating gives CASRSRDLSSGANVLTF.

This clonotype was observed at least ten times. The genes are TRBV5-6 and TRBJ2-5; TRBD2 matches 10 bases. With 5 bases clipped from V and 2 bases from J, the junction kept 3 bases outside the gene matches. The CDR3 is 14 residues long. Germline CDR1 SGHDT, CDR2 YYEEEE. CDR3 in amino acids: CASRILAGQETQYF. DNA for the CDR3: TGTGCCAGCAGGATACTAGCGGGGCAAGAGACCCAGTACTTC.

This clonotype was recorded many times. This chain joins TRBV12-3 or TRBV12-4 and TRBJ1-1; TRBD1 aligns across 12 bases. This CDR3 contains 15 residues. V shed 4 bases and J 5 bases; nucleotides not matched to a gene: 5. The CDR3 loop reads CASSWGDRGRTEAFF. CDR3 in DNA: TGTGCCAGCAGTTGGGGGGACAGGGGGCGGACTGAAGCTTTCTTT.

J is TRBJ1-2 and V is TRBV4-1; no clear D gene. The CDR3 has 14 amino acids. Trimming removed 0 bases from V and 4 bases from J, with 9 bases in between. Germline-derived CDR1 and CDR2 are MGHRA and YSYEKL. The DNA for the CDR3 is TGCGCCAGCAGCCAAGAATCGACTACCTATGGCTACACCTTC. Protein sequence: CASSQESTTYGYTF.

This clonotype was seen repeatedly, ten times or more. The chain recombines TRBV30 with TRBJ2-7, with D possibly matching TRBD2 (5 bases). Trimming shortened V by 1 base and J by 4 bases, and 11 bases separated the two germline ends. Germline V gene sequence: CDR1 GTSNPN, CDR2 SVGIG (reference sequence). The CDR3 runs 13 residues. The CDR3 is CAWSARVVYEQYF. The CDR3 DNA follows: TGTGCCTGGAGTGCGCGGGTAGTGTACGAGCAGTACTTC.

This clonotype has more than one count but fewer than ten. CDR3 nucleotide sequence: TGTGCCAGTACGGGACTTCGGACGACAACTAATGAAAAACTGTTTTTT. It yields the protein CASTGLRTTTNEKLFF. The chain employs TRBV19 and TRBJ1-4, with D tentatively TRBD1 (5 bases). The CDR3 runs to 16 residues. V gave up 7 bases and J gave up 0 bases, with 15 bases separating them. Germline loops: CDR1 LNHDA, CDR2 SQIVND (reference sequence). Using reference TRBV19 and TRBJ1-4 for the parts outside the CDR3, the full variable domain is DGGITQSPKYLFRKEGQNVTLSCEQNLNHDAMYWYRQDPGQGLRLIYYSQIVNDFQKGDIAEGYSVSREKKESFPLTVTSAQKNPTAFYLCASTGLRTTTNEKLFFGSGTQLSVL.

In this sample, this clonotype turned up many times. J is TRBJ2-1 and V is TRBV3-1; TRBD2 aligns across 7 bases. Germline CDR1 LGHDT, CDR2 YNNKEL (reference sequence). Trimming cost V 0 bases and J 11 bases; bases outside gene matches: 7. This CDR3 spans 14 amino acids. In nucleotides, the CDR3 is TGTGCCAGCAGCCAAGAATGGGACGGGAGGAAGCAGTTCTTC. It specifies CASSQEWDGRKQFF.

The rearrangement joins TRBV20-1 to TRBJ1-2, with 7 bases fitting TRBD1. Looked up from germline, CDR1 is DFQATT and CDR2 is SNEGSKA (reference sequence). Unmatched junction bases numbered 9, after V lost 1 base and J lost 1 base. The CDR3 totals 16 residues. The CDR3 nucleotides are TGCAGTGCTAGAGTTTTACCCGGACAGGATAACTATGGCTACACCTTC. This sequence encodes CSARVLPGQDNYGYTF.

This clonotype showed up many times. The chain employs TRBV10-3 and TRBJ2-2; 7 positions agree with TRBD2. CDR3 size: 16 residues. The V gene's germline CDR1 is ENHRY and CDR2 SYGVKD. The J segment lost 1 base and the V segment lost 2 bases, leaving 4 bases of the junction unmatched. CDR3 residues: CAISERIAGNTGELFF. DNA of the CDR3: TGTGCCATCAGTGAGCGGATAGCGGGGAACACCGGGGAGCTGTTTTTT.

This clonotype appeared many times. The chain carries TRBV2 and TRBJ2-5; tentatively, D is TRBD2 (5 bases). The CDR3 is made up of 15 amino acids. Trimming stripped 1 base from V and 2 bases from J, with 11 bases between. Germline values: CDR1 SNHLY, CDR2 FYNNEI. CDR3 nucleotide sequence: TGTGCCAGCAGTGAAGATCACGGGGTTCAAGAGACCCAGTACTTC. It encodes CASSEDHGVQETQYF.

This clonotype has at least ten counts. The V gene is TRBV27, the J gene TRBJ2-7, with TRBD1 matching 8 bases. The V segment lost 2 bases and the J segment 2 bases; nucleotides outside the gene matches: 8. The germline V gene encodes CDR1 MNHEY and CDR2 SMNVEV (reference sequence). The length of the CDR3 is 16 residues. Here the CDR3 reads CASSLLSDRATYEQYF. The CDR3 DNA reads as TGTGCCAGCAGTTTACTGTCGGACAGGGCCACCTACGAGCAGTACTTC.

This clonotype was seen at least ten times. J is TRBJ2-3 and V is TRBV12-5; D call uncertain. This CDR3 has 13 amino acids. The V and J ends lost 4 bases and 4 bases respectively, with 9 bases between them. CDR1 is LGHNT, CDR2 FRNRAP, per germline. The CDR3 nucleotides are TGTGCTAGTGGTTCCAGTGGAGCAGATACGCAGTATTTT. Protein product: CASGSSGADTQYF.

J is TRBJ2-7 and V is TRBV6-2 or TRBV6-3, with a possible D match to TRBD1 (5 bases). Per the germline V gene, CDR1 is MNHEY and CDR2 is SVGEGT. The CDR3 contains 13 residues. Trimming cost V 7 bases and J 0 bases, with 10 bases left between them. DNA for the CDR3: TGTGCCAGCACCCTACAGGCCTCCTACGAGCAGTACTTC. Encoded protein: CASTLQASYEQYF.

The rearrangement uses TRBV4-1 and TRBJ2-5, with TRBD1 matching 7 bases. Germline CDR1 and CDR2: MGHRA and YSYEKL. The CDR3 runs to 15 residues. V shed 6 bases and J 5 bases; nucleotides not matched to a gene: 12. The CDR3: CASRHHGQERETQYF. DNA of the CDR3: TGCGCCAGCAGACACCACGGACAGGAACGGGAGACCCAGTACTTC.

This chain connects TRBV3-1 to TRBJ1-3; TRBD1 aligns across 8 bases. Losses at the gene ends were 4 bases for V and 0 bases for J; bases not matched to a gene: 5. This CDR3 is 16 amino acids long. Germline V gene lookup returns CDR1 LGHDT and CDR2 YNNKEL (reference sequence). The chain's CDR3 is CASSRDRPSSGNTIYF. DNA of the CDR3: TGTGCCAGCAGCCGGGACAGGCCGAGCTCTGGAAACACCATATATTTT.

Concerning this clonotype itself: A much larger clone is a single base away; this may be a read error. The chain joins TRBV11-3 to TRBJ2-5; 7 nucleotides match TRBD1. Germline loops: CDR1 SGHNT, CDR2 YENEEA. The CDR3 length is 15 residues. Here the CDR3 reads CASSFGTALQETLYF. CDR3 DNA: TGTGCCAGCAGCTTCGGGACAGCACTCCAAGAGACCCTGTACTTC. Drawing the rest from reference TRBV11-3 and TRBJ2-5, the complete variable domain is EAGVVQSPRYKIIEKKQPVAFWCNPISGHNTLYWYLQNLGQGPELLIRYENEEAVDDSQLPKDRFSAERLKGVDSTLKIQPAELGDSAVYLCASSFGTALQETLYFGPGTRLLVL.

The sample holds a few counts of this clonotype. The chain recombines TRBV7-2 with TRBJ2-1, with D perhaps matching TRBD1 (6 bases). Germline V gene lookup returns CDR1 SGHTA and CDR2 FQGNSA. CDR3 size: 17 residues. V was clipped by 2 bases and J by 9 bases, with 23 bases between them. This CDR3 is CASSLLQGVSRSSEQFF. CDR3 bases: TGTGCCAGCAGCTTATTACAGGGTGTTTCCCGGTCGAGTGAGCAGTTCTTC. Looking up the rest from reference TRBV7-2 and TRBJ2-1 gives the full variable domain: GAGVSQSPSNKVTEKGKDVELRCDPISGHTALYWYRQSLGQGLEFLIYFQGNSAPDKSGLPSDRFSAERTGGSVSTLTIQRTQQEDSAVYLCASSLLQGVSRSSEQFFGPGTRLTVL.